These T cell receptor beta chains were read from a single sample in a study of blood T cell repertoires in COVID-19. Profiling relied on immunoSEQ multiplex PCR, and the TCRdb table lists in-frame clones only, not all of them. The sample lists 200,000 to 300,000 clones; approximately 80% were seen once. Source material: peripheral blood. All receptors derive from a woman between 65 and 79 years old with acute or convalescent COVID-19. CDR3s include the opening cysteine and the closing phenylalanine or tryptophan. A D gene is named only where the DNA matches it firmly. Clone size is given for some rows only: seen once, a few or many times, or a class if the clone is expanded.

TRBJ1-2 - TRBV10-2 - 14 TGCGCCAGCAGTGAACCCGGACTGGCCTATGGCTACACCTTC CASSEPGLAYGYTF
TRBJ1-2 - TRBV3-1/TRBV3-2 - 16 TGTGCCAGCAGCCAAGCAGCGGCCCTTCCCAACTATGGCTACACCTTC CASSQAAALPNYGYTF
TRBJ1-2 - TRBV6-5 few 14 TGTGCCAGCAGGTCGGACAGTTACGGCTATGGCTACACCTTC CASRSDSYGYGYTF
TRBJ1-5 TRBD1 TRBV10-3 - 16 TGTGCCATCAGTGACTCGACAGGGGGTTTCAATCAGCCCCAGCATTTT CAISDSTGGFNQPQHF
TRBJ2-1 TRBD2 TRBV6-5 once 16 TGTGCCAGCAGTTGGAATTTAGCTGCGGGGGGTAGTGAGCAGTTCTTC CASSWNLAAGGSEQFF
TRBJ1-2 - TRBV15 once 14 TGTGCCACCAGAGGGGGGGAAGCTAACTATGGCTACACCTTC CATRGGEANYGYTF
TRBJ2-1 TRBD2 TRBV19 - 16 TGTGCCAGTAGTAGACTAGCGGGGGGGCCGGGCAATGAGCAGTTCTTC CASSRLAGGPGNEQFF
TRBJ1-5 - TRBV24-1 - 17 TGTGCCACCAGTGATCCGACAAGTGGGTATAGCAATCAGCCCCAGCATTTT CATSDPTSGYSNQPQHF
TRBJ1-2 - TRBV27 - 15 TGTGCCAGCAGTCAGTCGGGAGCGGGGACGGGGGGCTACACCTTC CASSQSGAGTGGYTF
TRBJ2-1 TRBD2 TRBV6-2/TRBV6-3 few 17 TGTGCCAGCAGTTACTCGAGGTTGGGGACTAGGATCAATGAGCAGTTCTTC CASSYSRLGTRINEQFF
TRBJ1-5 - TRBV28 - 14 TGTGCCAGTAGGACAGCGATAGACAATCAGCCCCAGCATTTT CASRTAIDNQPQHF
TRBJ1-2 - TRBV5-1 - 14 TGCGCCAGCAGCCCAATTTCGGACAGCTATGGCTACACCTTC CASSPISDSYGYTF
TRBJ2-7 - TRBV4-1 - 16 TGCGCCAGCAGCCAAGAAGGCGGCCTCCGGTCCTACGAGCAGTACTTC CASSQEGGLRSYEQYF
TRBJ1-1 TRBD1 TRBV6-2/TRBV6-3 - 17 TGTGCCAGCAGTTACCCCGGACAGGGGGGGAGATGGACTGAAGCTTTCTTT CASSYPGQGGRWTEAFF
TRBJ1-3 - TRBV5-6 many 15 TGTGCCAGCAGCTTGTGGCGGGCTCAGCGAAACACCATATATTTT CASSLWRAQRNTIYF
TRBJ1-1 TRBD1 TRBV3-1/TRBV3-2 once 14 TGTGCCAGCAGCACCCGGGACAGGGGAACTGAAGCTTTCTTT CASSTRDRGTEAFF
TRBJ1-5 TRBD1 TRBV18 - 15 TGTGCCAGCTCACCACCTACAGGGGGGAATCAGCCCCAGCATTTT CASSPPTGGNQPQHF